One T cell receptor beta chain is described in this entry. Its specific antigen is unknown. No quality values exist for individual bases; no much larger clone is one base distant. This record belongs to a study of T cell responses to AZD1222 COVID-19 vaccine (dated by TCRdb to 2020 to 2022). For context, the study as a whole: TCR sequencing was performed for 230 to 250 trial participants, of whom 200 to 220 were given two doses of AZD1222 and some 25 were given two doses of MenACWY control vaccine. Trial participants were enrolled by age into 18-55, 56-69 and 70-plus year subgroups, with around 140, 26 and 57 TCR-sequenced participants respectively.

According to the study, the label for this sample's time point signals: baseline before first vaccination. According to the study, the label for this sample's treatment or condition signals: meningococcal conjugate vaccine given as trial control. Vaccinee samples were obtained from the UK trials COV001 and COV002, which included a single-blind randomized controlled phase 2/3 trial of AZD1222 (ChAdOx1 nCoV-19) in healthy adults. Trial participant PBMC samples were collected at day 0 and day 28 after the second dose for TCRbeta chain sequencing. Findings and caveats that apply to the study as a whole: After two AZD1222 doses, both the breadth and the depth of spike-specific TCRs were significantly higher than at day 0 and than in MenACWY recipients. No day 14 peak-response samples were available, so repertoires were characterized only after the peak T cell response. Epitopes outside the regions mutated in the B.1.351 and B.1.1.7 variants were reportedly recognized by nearly half of the unique spike-specific TCRs. The whole spike protein was spanned by vaccine-associated CD4 TCRs, and dominant responses were seen in regions 160-218 and 743-854. The 56-69-year group was small, and its depth increase did not reach significance, likely because of low power. Conclusions about previously exposed vaccinees are limited, since just five or six AZD1222 recipients were seropositive for SARS-CoV-2 at baseline. Participants were mostly white British and included more females than males, and it was suggested by the authors that clonal diversity may have been underestimated.

The CDR3 regions of human TCRbeta chains were analyzed by immunosequencing. From the authors' description of their analysis: Repertoire TCRs were matched against a reference library of SARS-CoV-2-specific TCRs generated with the MIRA antigen-specificity platform. Breadth was defined as the fraction of unique TCRs that were SARS-CoV-2-associated, and depth was defined as the fraction of total T cells that were SARS-CoV-2-associated. Using the MIRA data, every spike-specific TCR was mapped to the spike region that the TCR reacted to and assigned to either a CD4 or a CD8 class. Log10-transformed breadth and depth values were compared by one-way ANOVA with Sidak's multiple comparisons tests. This is the immuneACCESS table as TCRdb keeps it, with only in-frame sequences that have V and J called. A part of the clones is gone; compared with another copy, unresolved V genes explain less than half, and the rest is unexplained. That table supplies the V and J calls and clone size; D and trimming were determined from the DNA. The sample has approximately 83,000 clones on record, just over 90% of them singletons. The ten top clones hold about 4.9% of the sample.

From cysteine to phenylalanine, the CDR3 is 16 amino acids long. Just CDR3 DNA is preserved here, 48 bases in frame from base 1. Taken from the germline V gene, the CDR1 and CDR2 loops are SGHRS and YFSETQ. The trim is 2 bases for V and 0 bases for J, with a gap of 13 bases between the germline ends. The chain joins TRBV5-1 to TRBJ2-3; a weak D assignment points to TRBD1 (5 bases agree). The sequence was collected from an adult in good health. The sequencing used peripheral blood, collected on day 0 of MenACWY control vaccination. The CDR3 corresponds to CASSLGAVMSTDTQYF. The DNA is as follows: TGCGCCAGCAGCTTAGGGGCAGTTATGAGCACAGATACGCAGTATTTT.